Sequencing of this T cell receptor beta chain was carried out in a study of cytomegalovirus exposure and HLA in healthy donors. Study outcomes and limitations: Judged likely to be a sequencing artifact was a cluster of highly shared sequence variants.

This CDR3 has 11 amino acids. Germline V gives CDR1 SQVTM, CDR2 ANQGSEA. V was clipped by 1 base and J by 6 bases, with 6 bases between them. Primers included in the PCR were 60 Vbeta and 13 Jbeta primers. Assay used: immunoSEQ multiplex PCR; TCRdb lists only in-frame clones, some missing. The ten top clones account for about 16%, within a sample of about 87,000 clones. Notes on this clone: Antigen: not known.

The sequence was collected from a man aged 45-65 years in good health and CMV-seropositive. Sequenced sample: PBMCs. The chain employs TRBV29-1 and TRBJ1-1; D is undetermined. Here the CDR3 reads CSVEGVAEAFF. CDR3 nucleotides: TGCAGCGTTGAAGGCGTAGCTGAAGCTTTCTTT.